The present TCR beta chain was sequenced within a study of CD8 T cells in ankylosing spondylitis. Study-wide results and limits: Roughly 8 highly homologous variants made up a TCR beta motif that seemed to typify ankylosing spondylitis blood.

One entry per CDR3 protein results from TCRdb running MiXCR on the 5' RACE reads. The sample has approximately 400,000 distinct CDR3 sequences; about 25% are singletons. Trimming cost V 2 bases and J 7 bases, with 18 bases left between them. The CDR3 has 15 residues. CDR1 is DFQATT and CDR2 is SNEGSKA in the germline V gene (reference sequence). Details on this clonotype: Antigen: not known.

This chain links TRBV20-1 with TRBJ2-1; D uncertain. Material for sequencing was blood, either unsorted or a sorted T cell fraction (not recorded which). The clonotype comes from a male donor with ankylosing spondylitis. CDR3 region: CSARSSGFSFNEQFF. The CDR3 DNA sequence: TGCAGTGCTAGAAGCTCTGGGTTTAGCTTTAATGAGCAGTTCTTC.